One and the same sample provided the 9 T cell receptor beta chains below, sequenced in a study of immune evolution from preneoplasia to lung adenocarcinoma. Only in-frame clones appear in the TCRdb table, and some are missing; sequencing was by immunoSEQ multiplex PCR. Found here are about 16,000 clones, 86% of them singletons; the top ten hold 2% to 3%. Sequencing was done on a sample of FFPE invasive lung adenocarcinoma tissue. The receptors shown here come from a person aged 65 to 79 with invasive lung adenocarcinoma.

The chain is built from TRBV6-5 and TRBJ1-2; 9 bases align to TRBD1. The CDR3 has 15 amino acids. The junction had 6 bases not matched to a gene; V was cut back by 4 bases and J by 3 bases. Germline V lookup: CDR1 MNHEY, CDR2 SVGAGI. The CDR3, as DNA: TGTGCCAGCAGTTTTCAGGGACAGGGATACTATGGCTACACCTTC. This codes for CASSFQGQGYYGYTF.

This clone appeared once. V is TRBV7-8 and J is TRBJ1-2, with D possibly being TRBD1 (5 bases). This CDR3 comprises 14 residues. V lost 3 bases to trimming and J lost 4 bases, with 12 bases between them. Germline V gives CDR1 SGHVS, CDR2 FQNEAQ. CDR3 DNA: TGTGCCAGCAGCTTGGGACCCTTGGGCTATGGCTACACCTTC. Translating gives CASSLGPLGYGYTF. The whole variable domain, remainder taken from reference TRBV7-8 and TRBJ1-2, is GAGVSQSPRYKVAKRGQDVALRCDPISGHVSLFWYQQALGQGPEFLTYFQNEAQLDKSGLPSDRFFAERPEGSVSTLKIQRTQQEDSAVYLCASSLGPLGYGYTFGSGTRLTVV.

Only a few counts were recorded for this clone. The J gene is TRBJ1-4, the V gene TRBV11-2, with D perhaps TRBD1 (5 bases). The germline gives CDR1 SGHAT, CDR2 FQNNGV. Trimming cost V 1 base and J 6 bases, with 9 bases left between them. The length of the CDR3 is 14 residues. The CDR3 bases are TGTGCCAGCAGCTTAGGGGGCTTTGATGAAAAACTGTTTTTT. It codes for CASSLGGFDEKLFF.

The J gene is TRBJ1-6, the V gene TRBV28; D unresolved. Germline V gives CDR1 MDHEN, CDR2 SYDVKM. This CDR3 comprises 16 residues. V was pared by 2 bases and J by 0 bases, with 8 bases between. This CDR3 reads CASSLGFISYNSPLHF. CDR3 DNA sequence: TGTGCCAGCAGTTTAGGCTTCATCTCCTATAATTCACCCCTCCACTTT.

V and J are TRBV19 and TRBJ2-5, with 12 bases matching TRBD2. The CDR3 totals 15 residues. The trim removed 5 bases at V and 5 bases at J, leaving 6 bases unmatched. Germline CDR1 reads LNHDA; CDR2 reads SQIVND (reference sequence). CDR3 in amino acids: CASSPTSGRWETQYF. The CDR3 DNA follows: TGTGCCAGTAGTCCTACTAGCGGGAGGTGGGAGACCCAGTACTTC. The full variable domain, completed using reference TRBV19 and TRBJ2-5, is DGGITQSPKYLFRKEGQNVTLSCEQNLNHDAMYWYRQDPGQGLRLIYYSQIVNDFQKGDIAEGYSVSREKKESFPLTVTSAQKNPTAFYLCASSPTSGRWETQYFGPGTRLLVL.

The V and J genes are TRBV18 and TRBJ1-2, with 7 bases fitting TRBD1. This CDR3 has 15 amino acids. V dropped 0 bases and J dropped 6; count of bases not matched to a gene: 7. Germline V gene data show CDR1 as KGHSH and CDR2 as LQKENI. The CDR3 coding sequence is TGTGCCAGCTCACCACCGACAGGTCAGGGGGATGGCTACACCTTC. It translates to CASSPPTGQGDGYTF. Supplemented by reference TRBV18 and TRBJ1-2, the full variable domain reads NAGVMQNPRHLVRRRGQEARLRCSPMKGHSHVYWYRQLPEEGLKFMVYLQKENIIDESGMPKERFSAEFPKEGPSILRIQQVVRGDSAAYFCASSPPTGQGDGYTFGSGTRLTVV.

The chain employs TRBV4-1 and TRBJ1-1; TRBD1 is a possible D gene (5 bases). The germline V and J ends were trimmed by 0 bases and 0 bases, with 11 bases remaining between them. This CDR3 comprises 16 residues. Germline lookup yields CDR1 MGHRA and CDR2 YSYEKL. The DNA of the CDR3 is TGCGCCAGCAGCCAAGAAGGGGACGGCTTGAACACTGAAGCTTTCTTT. This translates into CASSQEGDGLNTEAFF.

The chain employs TRBV2 and TRBJ2-4, with D perhaps TRBD2 (5 bases). The CDR3 is 14 amino acids. CDR1 SNHLY and CDR2 FYNNEI come from the germline V gene. V was trimmed by 6 bases and J by 0 bases, leaving 9 bases between them. CDR3 coding DNA: TGTGCCAGCAGGCTTGGACTAGCCAAAAACATTCAGTACTTC. Translating gives CASRLGLAKNIQYF.

This chain links TRBV28 with TRBJ1-5; the D is unclear. V was cut by 3 bases and J by 7 bases, with 13 bases left in between. CDR1 is MDHEN and CDR2 is SYDVKM in the germline V gene. This CDR3 is 14 amino acids long. The CDR3 coding sequence is TGTGCCAGCAGTTTGGAGGCAGCTTGGCAGCCCCAGCATTTT. Encoded protein: CASSLEAAWQPQHF.